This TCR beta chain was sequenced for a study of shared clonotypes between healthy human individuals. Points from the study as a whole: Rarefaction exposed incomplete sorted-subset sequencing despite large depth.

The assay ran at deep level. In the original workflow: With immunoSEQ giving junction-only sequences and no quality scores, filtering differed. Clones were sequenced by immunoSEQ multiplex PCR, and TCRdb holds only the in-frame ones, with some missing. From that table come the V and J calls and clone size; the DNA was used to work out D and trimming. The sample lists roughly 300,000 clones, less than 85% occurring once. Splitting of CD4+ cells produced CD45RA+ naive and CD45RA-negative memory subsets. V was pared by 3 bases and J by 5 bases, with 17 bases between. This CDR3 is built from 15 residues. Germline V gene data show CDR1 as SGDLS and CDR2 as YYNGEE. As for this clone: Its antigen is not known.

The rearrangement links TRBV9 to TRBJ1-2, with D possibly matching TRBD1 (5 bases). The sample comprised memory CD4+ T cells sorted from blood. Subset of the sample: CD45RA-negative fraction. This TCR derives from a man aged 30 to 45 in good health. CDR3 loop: CASSGTGPTPYGYTF. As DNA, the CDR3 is TGTGCCAGCAGCGGTACAGGTCCCACGCCATATGGCTACACCTTC.